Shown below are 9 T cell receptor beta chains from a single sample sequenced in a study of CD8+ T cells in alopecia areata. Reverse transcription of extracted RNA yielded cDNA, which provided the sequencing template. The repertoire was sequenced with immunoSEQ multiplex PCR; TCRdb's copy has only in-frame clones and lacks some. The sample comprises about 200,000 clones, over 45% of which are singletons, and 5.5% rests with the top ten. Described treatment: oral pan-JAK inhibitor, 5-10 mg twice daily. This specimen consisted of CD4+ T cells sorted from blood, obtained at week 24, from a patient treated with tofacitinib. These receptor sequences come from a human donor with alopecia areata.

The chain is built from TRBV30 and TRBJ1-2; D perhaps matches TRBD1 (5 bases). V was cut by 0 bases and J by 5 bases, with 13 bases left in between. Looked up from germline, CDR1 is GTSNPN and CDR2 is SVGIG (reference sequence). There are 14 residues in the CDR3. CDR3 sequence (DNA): TGTGCCTGGAGTGTACATTTTGGGGGTTATGGCTACACCTTC. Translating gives CAWSVHFGGYGYTF.

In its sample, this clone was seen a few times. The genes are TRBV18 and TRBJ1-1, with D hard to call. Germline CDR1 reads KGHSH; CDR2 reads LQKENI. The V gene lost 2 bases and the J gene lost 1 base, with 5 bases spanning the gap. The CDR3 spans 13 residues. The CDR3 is CASSPIQNTEAFF. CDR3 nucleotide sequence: TGTGCCAGCTCACCAATCCAGAACACTGAAGCTTTCTTT.

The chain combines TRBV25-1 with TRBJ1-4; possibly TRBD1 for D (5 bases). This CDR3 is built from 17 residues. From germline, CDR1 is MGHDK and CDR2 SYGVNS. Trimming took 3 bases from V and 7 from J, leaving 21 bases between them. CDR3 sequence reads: CASSDALRTFDGEKLFF. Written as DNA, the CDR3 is TGTGCCAGCAGTGACGCACTTAGGACATTCGACGGTGAAAAACTGTTTTTT.

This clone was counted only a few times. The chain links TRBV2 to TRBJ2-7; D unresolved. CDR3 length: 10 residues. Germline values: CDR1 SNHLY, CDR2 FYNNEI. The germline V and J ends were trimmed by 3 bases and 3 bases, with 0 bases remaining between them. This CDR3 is CASSDYEQYF. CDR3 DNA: TGTGCCAGCAGTGACTACGAGCAGTACTTC. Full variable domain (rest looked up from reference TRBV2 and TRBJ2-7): EPEVTQTPSHQVTQMGQEVILRCVPISNHLYFYWYRQILGQKVEFLVSFYNNEISEKSEIFDDQFSVERPDGSNFTLKIRSTKLEDSAMYFCASSDYEQYFGPGTRLTVT.

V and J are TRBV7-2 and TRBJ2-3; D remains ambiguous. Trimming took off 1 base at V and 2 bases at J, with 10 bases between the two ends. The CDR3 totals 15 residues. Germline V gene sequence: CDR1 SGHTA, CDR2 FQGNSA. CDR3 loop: CASSLVDPVTDTQYF. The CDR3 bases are TGTGCCAGCAGCTTAGTAGATCCTGTCACAGATACGCAGTATTTT.

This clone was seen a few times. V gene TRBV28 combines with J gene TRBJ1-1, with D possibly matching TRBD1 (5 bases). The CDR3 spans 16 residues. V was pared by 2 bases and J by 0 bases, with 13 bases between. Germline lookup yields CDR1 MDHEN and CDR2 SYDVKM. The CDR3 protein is CASSLLFQGMNTEAFF. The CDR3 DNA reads TGTGCCAGCAGTTTACTGTTCCAGGGCATGAACACTGAAGCTTTCTTT.

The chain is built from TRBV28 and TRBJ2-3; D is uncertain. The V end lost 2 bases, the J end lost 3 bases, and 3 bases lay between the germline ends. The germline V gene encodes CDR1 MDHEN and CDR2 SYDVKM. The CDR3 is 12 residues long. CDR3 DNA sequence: TGTGCCAGCAGTTTAGGAACAGATACGCAGTATTTT. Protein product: CASSLGTDTQYF.

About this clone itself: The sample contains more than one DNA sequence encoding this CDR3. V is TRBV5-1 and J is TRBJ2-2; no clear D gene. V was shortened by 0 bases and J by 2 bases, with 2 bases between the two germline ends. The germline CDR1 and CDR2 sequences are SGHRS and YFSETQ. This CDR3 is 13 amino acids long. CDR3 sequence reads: CASSLANTGELFF. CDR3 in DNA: TGCGCCAGCAGCTTGGCTAACACCGGGGAGCTGTTTTTT.

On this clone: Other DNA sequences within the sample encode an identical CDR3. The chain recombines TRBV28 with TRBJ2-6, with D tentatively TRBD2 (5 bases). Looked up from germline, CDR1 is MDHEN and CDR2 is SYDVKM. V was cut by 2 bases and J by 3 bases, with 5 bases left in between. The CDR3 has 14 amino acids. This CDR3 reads CASSLTSGANVLTF. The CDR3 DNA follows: TGTGCCAGCAGTTTAACTAGTGGGGCCAACGTCCTGACTTTC.